This entry features one T cell receptor beta chain sequence. The assay was immunoSEQ multiplex PCR, and TCRdb's table has in-frame clones only and misses some. This table has some 64,000 clones, just over 90% appearing once. The CDR3 length is 14 residues. CDR1 is KGHSH, CDR2 LQKENI, per germline. After removal of 2 bases from V and 2 bases from J, the junction contained 1 base not matched to a gene. The record originates from a study of control samples from healthy donors and cancer patients. The sequenced sample consisted of PBMCs. V gene TRBV18 combines with J gene TRBJ2-3; 7 bases fit TRBD1. The TCR comes from a woman between 45 and 65 years old with colorectal cancer. CDR3 residues: CASSPDRATDTQYF. CDR3 DNA sequence: TGTGCCAGCTCACCAGACAGGGCCACAGATACGCAGTATTTT.